The clone carrying this T cell receptor (beta chain) turned up a few times. This sample was included in a study of beta chain features in type 1 diabetes. Germline CDR1 is KGHSH and CDR2 is LQKENI. This CDR3 is built from 13 residues. Deletions cut 5 bases from V and 2 bases from J, with 9 bases between. Isolated RNA was reverse transcribed in full, so expressed TCRB transcripts were sequenced. This table comes from immunoSEQ multiplex PCR, and its TCRdb copy is limited to in-frame clones, with some not included. The table lists some 360,000 clones, about 18% of them singletons. The V gene is TRBV18, the J gene TRBJ1-1; D possibly corresponds to TRBD1 (5 bases). This TCR came from a woman aged 18-30 years in good health. The specimen sequenced was naive CD4+ T cells from blood. CDR3 nucleotides: TGTGCCAGCTCAGGGGGGGGAAACACTGAAGCTTTCTTT. Its protein product is CASSGGGNTEAFF.